The 6 T cell receptor beta chains below all came from one sample that was sequenced in a study of shared clonotypes between healthy human individuals. Produced via immunoSEQ multiplex PCR; TCRdb's table is partial and in-frame only. The profile shows 90,000 to 120,000 clones, about 72% of them singletons. Material: memory CD8+ T cells sorted from blood. The subset was: CD45RO+ cells pooled with CCR7-negative TemRA cells. The receptors were gathered from a young woman in good health.

This clone was found a few times. The chain employs TRBV4-2 and TRBJ2-7; 7 bases agree with TRBD2. Germline assignment: CDR1 LGHNA and CDR2 YNFKEQ. The CDR3 runs 16 residues. J was trimmed by 7 bases and V by 0 bases; bases with no gene match: 12. CDR3 sequence (DNA): TGTGCCAGCAGCCAAGATTTTGAGGGAGGGCGTGGTGAGCAGTACTTC. Protein sequence: CASSQDFEGGRGEQYF.

V and J are TRBV6-1 and TRBJ2-2, with 7 positions matching TRBD1. Germline values: CDR1 MNHNS, CDR2 SASEGT. Trimming cost V 1 base and J 3 bases; bases outside gene matches: 11. CDR3 length equals 18 residues. The CDR3 DNA reads as TGTGCCAGCAGTGAAGTTTTTTGGGGACAGAGATACACCGGGGAGCTGTTTTTT. Translating gives CASSEVFWGQRYTGELFF.

The V and J genes are TRBV29-1 and TRBJ2-7, with TRBD1 as a possible D gene (6 bases). The V end lost 3 bases, the J end lost 8 bases, and 23 bases lay between the germline ends. CDR3 length equals 15 residues. Germline-derived CDR1 and CDR2 are SQVTM and ANQGSEA. The CDR3 DNA reads as TGCAGCGTTGAGGGAACCGGGACAACCCGTTTCCAGCAGTACTTC. This translates into CSVEGTGTTRFQQYF.

This clone occurred a few times. This sequence joins TRBV27 and TRBJ2-3; 9 nucleotides match TRBD1. Germline-derived CDR1 and CDR2 are MNHEY and SMNVEV (reference sequence). The trim removed 5 bases at V and 5 bases at J, leaving 11 bases unmatched. The CDR3 has 16 amino acids. The CDR3: CASSRTGTGLGDTQYF. The CDR3 DNA follows: TGTGCCAGCAGTAGGACCGGGACAGGGTTAGGAGATACGCAGTATTTT.

In the case of this clone: One end of the junction fails to match germline, which may point to a read error. The gene calls are TRBV27 and TRBJ2-5; D is ambiguous. The CDR3 has 14 residues. The germline gives CDR1 MNHEY, CDR2 SMNVEV (reference sequence). CDR3 sequence reads: CASSFFSRTETLYF. For the CDR3, the DNA is TGTGCCAGCAGTTTTTTCAGCAGGACGGAGACCCTGTACTTC.

The chain is built from TRBV7-6 and TRBJ2-2; TRBD2 matches 8 bases. The CDR3 is 16 residues long. Germline CDR1 reads SGHVS; CDR2 reads FNYEAQ. J was trimmed by 4 bases and V by 4 bases; bases with no gene match: 8. The CDR3 DNA is TGTGCCAGCAGCTCCCCCACTAGCGGCATCACCGGGGAGCTGTTTTTT. This encodes CASSSPTSGITGELFF.